This entry lists 9 T cell receptor beta chains sequenced from one sample in a study of T cell changes during pregnancy in multiple sclerosis. Sequencing used immunoSEQ multiplex PCR; TCRdb keeps in-frame clones, though not all of them. The table lists about 57,000 clones, 90% to 95% of them singletons. The input for sequencing was CD4+ T cells from peripheral blood mononuclear cells, taken in the second trimester of pregnancy. The receptors originated from a female donor with multiple sclerosis, enrolled in a pregnancy study.

This chain joins TRBV27 and TRBJ2-3; 8 bases map to TRBD1. The ends lost 2 bases at V and 4 bases at J; junction bases unmatched: 5. This CDR3 is built from 15 residues. The germline gives CDR1 MNHEY, CDR2 SMNVEV (reference sequence). The CDR3 DNA follows: TGTGCCAGCAGTTTACGGCAGGGGGCTTCAGATACGCAGTATTTT. It yields the protein CASSLRQGASDTQYF.

This chain joins TRBV7-8 and TRBJ1-4; 10 positions match TRBD1. The length of the CDR3 is 17 residues. J gave up 8 bases and V 1 base, and 10 bases lay outside the gene matches. Germline V gene data show CDR1 as SGHVS and CDR2 as FQNEAQ. This CDR3 is CASSLGGQGFPGEKLFF. CDR3 in DNA: TGTGCCAGCAGCTTAGGGGGACAGGGGTTCCCAGGGGAAAAACTGTTTTTT.

In DNA, the CDR3 is TGTGCCAGCAGCTTAGGTACTAGCGGGGCTAAAGAGACCCAGTACTTC. Its protein is CASSLGTSGAKETQYF. The V and J genes are TRBV11-3 and TRBJ2-5, with 10 bases fitting TRBD2. Unmatched junction bases numbered 5, after V lost 1 base and J lost 3 bases. The CDR3 is 16 residues long. Germline CDR1 SGHNT, CDR2 YENEEA.

The genes are TRBV6-1 and TRBJ2-1, with 7 bases fitting TRBD2. This CDR3 comprises 15 residues. The ends lost 2 bases at V and 7 bases at J; junction bases unmatched: 8. Germline V gene sequence: CDR1 MNHNS, CDR2 SASEGT. The CDR3 loop is CASSESRAGGNEQFF. In DNA form, the CDR3 reads TGTGCCAGCAGTGAATCCCGGGCCGGGGGGAATGAGCAGTTCTTC.

V and J are TRBV2 and TRBJ2-3; 8 positions match TRBD2. Germline CDR1 and CDR2: SNHLY and FYNNEI. This CDR3 comprises 16 residues. After removal of 6 bases from V and 2 bases from J, the junction contained 10 bases not matched to a gene. CDR3 region: CASSLGAGVYTDTQYF. The DNA of the CDR3 is TGTGCCAGCAGCCTGGGAGCGGGGGTATACACAGATACGCAGTATTTT.

This chain joins TRBV9 and TRBJ2-5, with 8 bases aligning to TRBD2. Germline V gives CDR1 SGDLS, CDR2 YYNGEE. The V segment lost 1 base and the J segment 2 bases; nucleotides outside the gene matches: 10. The CDR3 contains 17 residues. This CDR3 reads CASSVLGVAGLQETQYF. CDR3 nucleotide sequence: TGTGCCAGCAGCGTATTGGGGGTAGCGGGACTACAAGAGACCCAGTACTTC.

This clone was detected once. The rearrangement uses TRBV2 and TRBJ2-1; D gene ambiguous. This CDR3 is built from 15 residues. Looked up from germline, CDR1 is SNHLY and CDR2 is FYNNEI. The ends were cut back, 5 bases at V and 0 bases at J, with 11 bases in the middle. CDR3 in amino acids: CASSTFRSSYNEQFF. The CDR3 DNA sequence: TGTGCCAGCAGTACCTTTCGGAGCTCCTACAATGAGCAGTTCTTC.

The V call is TRBV11-3, the J call TRBJ2-1; tentative D call: TRBD2 (5 bases). The germline gives CDR1 SGHNT, CDR2 YENEEA. The length of the CDR3 is 14 residues. Deletions cut 3 bases from V and 6 bases from J, with 12 bases between. The CDR3 nucleotides read TGTGCCAGCAGCTTCGCGGGCCGTGGCAATGAGCAGTTCTTC. It yields the protein CASSFAGRGNEQFF.

The V and J genes are TRBV6-1 and TRBJ1-6; TRBD1 is a possible D gene (5 bases). Germline CDR1 MNHNS, CDR2 SASEGT. The ends were cut back, 8 bases at V and 7 bases at J, with 12 bases in the middle. This CDR3 is built from 13 residues. Here the CDR3 DNA reads TGTGCCAGCGGGGGGTTTGGGAATTCACCCCTCCACTTT. This gives the protein CASGGFGNSPLHF.